A selection of T cell receptor beta chains follows, all from one sample in a study of T cell responses to AZD1222 COVID-19 vaccine. The data were produced by immunoSEQ multiplex PCR, yet TCRdb's version contains in-frame clones alone and is incomplete. The table has 200,000 or so clones, around 92% seen once. The sample in question was peripheral blood, obtained on day 0 of AZD1222 vaccination. The origin of the receptors is an adult in good health. Each CDR3 is given with its conserved first and last residue. The D gene is left open where the match is weak. Size is omitted from some rows. Given values are once, few, many or a class for expanded clones.

CASSYSSGSADTQYF,TGTGCCAGCAGTTACTCTAGCGGGAGCGCAGATACGCAGTATTTT,TRBV6-5,few,TRBD2,TRBJ2-3
CASSWTSSNTGELFF,TGTGCCAGCAGTTGGACTAGCTCGAACACCGGGGAGCTGTTTTTT,TRBV28,-,TRBD2,TRBJ2-2
CASSEEGVFSEAFF,TGTGCCAGCAGTGAAGAGGGCGTCTTCAGTGAAGCTTTCTTT,TRBV25-1,-,-,TRBJ1-1
CATSDQSDKRTFF,TGTGCCACCAGTGACCAATCGGACAAGAGAACTTTCTTT,TRBV24-1,-,-,TRBJ1-1
CASSPRSNSYEQYF,TGTGCCAGCAGCCCCCGGTCCAACTCCTACGAGCAGTACTTC,TRBV11-3,-,-,TRBJ2-7
CASSQDIVVQETQYF,TGCGCCAGCAGCCAAGATATAGTTGTGCAAGAGACCCAGTACTTC,TRBV4-1,-,-,TRBJ2-5
CASSLAGLSSYNEQFF,TGCGCCAGCAGCTTGGCCGGCCTCTCAAGCTACAATGAGCAGTTCTTC,TRBV5-1,-,-,TRBJ2-1
CASSSASPTGELFF,TGTGCCAGCAGTTCCGCTTCACCCACCGGGGAGCTGTTTTTT,TRBV28,once,-,TRBJ2-2
CASIGRSTDTQYF,TGTGCCAGCATAGGGCGGAGCACAGATACGCAGTATTTT,TRBV21-1,once,-,TRBJ2-3
CASSQRSSNQPQHF,TGTGCCAGCAGCCAGAGGAGTAGCAATCAGCCCCAGCATTTT,TRBV3-1/TRBV3-2,-,-,TRBJ1-5
CASSRQGNFHGYTF,TGTGCCAGTAGCCGACAGGGGAACTTTCATGGCTACACCTTC,TRBV19,-,TRBD1,TRBJ1-2
CASRAGWDYEQYF,TGTGCCAGTAGAGCCGGGTGGGATTACGAGCAGTACTTC,TRBV19,-,-,TRBJ2-7
CASSFPTSGRVYYNEQFF,TGTGCCAGCAGTTTCCCGACTAGCGGGAGGGTTTACTACAATGAGCAGTTCTTC,TRBV7-9,-,TRBD2,TRBJ2-1
CASRSGGNTEAFF,TGTGCCAGCAGATCTGGGGGGAACACTGAAGCTTTCTTT,TRBV27,-,-,TRBJ1-1
CASSPGQGGSSPLHF,TGTGCCAGCTCACCAGGACAGGGAGGTAGCTCACCCCTCCACTTT,TRBV18,-,TRBD1,TRBJ1-6
CASSEANQLYGYTF,TGTGCCAGCAGTGAAGCGAACCAACTCTATGGCTACACCTTC,TRBV2,-,-,TRBJ1-2
CASGLSRGYGYTF,TGTGCTAGTGGTTTGTCACGCGGCTATGGCTACACCTTC,TRBV12-5,-,-,TRBJ1-2
CASSYQQGPTYEQYF,TGTGCCAGCAGTTACCAACAGGGGCCAACCTACGAGCAGTACTTC,TRBV6-5,once,TRBD1,TRBJ2-7
CASTHGGHSGNTIYF,TGTGCCAGCACCCACGGCGGGCACTCTGGAAACACCATATATTTT,TRBV5-4,-,-,TRBJ1-3
CASSSLGYEQYF,TGTGCCAGCAGCTCTCTCGGCTACGAGCAGTACTTC,TRBV7-2,-,-,TRBJ2-7
CASSIGQGSNQPQHF,TGTGCCAGTAGTATAGGACAGGGTAGCAATCAGCCCCAGCATTTT,TRBV19,once,TRBD1,TRBJ1-5
CASSKDRGSPPQHF,TGTGCCAGCAGCAAAGACAGGGGGTCGCCGCCCCAGCATTTT,TRBV5-4,-,TRBD1,TRBJ1-5
CASSLGTGATGYTF,TGTGCCAGCAGCCTCGGGACAGGGGCGACAGGCTACACCTTC,TRBV11-2,once,TRBD1,TRBJ1-2
CASSIAGGPSETQYF,TGTGCCAGCAGCATAGCGGGAGGGCCGTCAGAGACCCAGTACTTC,TRBV27,-,TRBD2,TRBJ2-5
CSVIEGQGNTEAFF,TGCAGCGTAATCGAAGGACAGGGGAACACTGAAGCTTTCTTT,TRBV29-1,-,TRBD1,TRBJ1-1
CATSDFPGGGVETQYF,TGTGCCACCAGTGATTTTCCCGGGGGCGGCGTGGAGACCCAGTACTTC,TRBV24-1,-,-,TRBJ2-5
CASSRMNTEAFF,TGTGCCAGCAGTCGTATGAACACTGAAGCTTTCTTT,TRBV28,-,-,TRBJ1-1
CASSRPTGLTQPQHF,TGTGCCAGTAGTAGACCAACAGGGCTCACTCAGCCCCAGCATTTT,TRBV19,-,-,TRBJ1-5
CASSVGQGGLNTIYF,TGTGCCAGCAGCGTAGGGCAGGGAGGCCTGAACACCATATATTTT,TRBV9,-,-,TRBJ1-3
CASSQGRDYEQYF,TGTGCCAGCAGCCAAGGACGAGACTACGAGCAGTACTTC,TRBV3-1/TRBV3-2,-,-,TRBJ2-7
CASSAGTGGYEQYF,TGTGCCAGCAGCGCCGGGACAGGGGGCTACGAGCAGTACTTC,TRBV6-4,once,TRBD1,TRBJ2-7
CASSTRRVVGVVNTEAFF,TGTGCCAGTAGTACTCGAAGGGTCGTCGGGGTCGTGAACACTGAAGCTTTCTTT,TRBV19,once,-,TRBJ1-1
CASSFNPAQPQHF,TGTGCCAGCAGTTTTAATCCGGCTCAGCCCCAGCATTTT,TRBV12-3/TRBV12-4,-,-,TRBJ1-5
CATSDPTRGTEAFF,TGTGCCACCAGTGACCCTACTCGTGGGACTGAAGCTTTCTTT,TRBV24-1,-,-,TRBJ1-1
CASSPPTLNEQFF,TGTGCCAGCTCACCACCGACCCTAAATGAGCAGTTCTTC,TRBV18,once,-,TRBJ2-1
CAWSPHPGGEYSPLHF,TGTGCCTGGAGTCCTCATCCCGGGGGTGAGTATTCACCCCTCCACTTT,TRBV30,-,-,TRBJ1-6
CASSLAQRGQPQHF,TGTGCCAGCAGCTTAGCGCAAAGGGGTCAGCCCCAGCATTTT,TRBV7-9,-,-,TRBJ1-5
CASSPGRADWTTDTQYF,TGTGCCAGCTCACCAGGGCGGGCGGACTGGACCACAGATACGCAGTATTTT,TRBV18,-,-,TRBJ2-3
CSARSGETQYF,TGCAGTGCTAGATCAGGAGAGACCCAGTACTTC,TRBV20-1,-,-,TRBJ2-5